The table lists the clone carrying this T cell receptor beta chain with a few counts. Its specificity is unknown. This entry belongs to a study of identical twins. Study-wide results and caveats: Cord blood beta clonotypes present at high abundance carried fewer insertions; no such pattern appeared in memory repertoires.

Each CDR3 protein is one row after TCRdb ran MiXCR on the 5' RACE reads. The table has approximately 700,000 distinct CDR3 sequences, about 20% seen once. V was shortened by 4 bases and J by 1 base, with 18 bases between the two germline ends. This CDR3 has 17 amino acids. The germline gives CDR1 MNHNS, CDR2 SASEGT. These same data were also listed under a study on T cells expressing NK-cell markers. From that paper: Underlying the TCR beta repertoires were sorted CD3+CD56+NKG2C+, CD3+CD56+NKG2C- and CD3+CD56-NKG2C+ T cells.

This rearrangement joins TRBV6-1 to TRBJ2-3; D is ambiguous. This TCR was recovered from a woman under 30 in good health. The sample taken for sequencing was PBMCs. As DNA, the CDR3 is TGTGCCAGCAGTGCTTTACCGGGTCAGACCCGCACAGATACGCAGTATTTT. It encodes CASSALPGQTRTDTQYF.